The 20 T cell receptor beta chains below were found in one sample sequenced in a study of cytomegalovirus exposure and HLA in healthy donors. A multiplex PCR was run with 60 Vbeta primers and 13 Jbeta primers. The protocol was immunoSEQ multiplex PCR, while the TCRdb copy is restricted to in-frame clones and leaves out a portion. The data contain approximately 54,000 clones, 82% of them seen just once; the ten biggest clones take up 3% to 3.5%. Sequenced input: PBMCs. All receptors come from a woman in her late teens or twenties in good health and CMV-seronegative.

The J gene is TRBJ2-7, the V gene TRBV4-2, with no clear D. This CDR3 is 11 amino acids long. V shed 1 base and J shed 6 bases, with 4 bases lying between them. In germline, CDR1 is LGHNA, CDR2 YNFKEQ. The DNA for the CDR3 is TGTGCCAGCAGCCAAGCGGGCGAGCAGTACTTC. Protein sequence: CASSQAGEQYF.

The chain links TRBV5-1 to TRBJ2-5, with TRBD1 identical over 10 bases. CDR1 SGHRS and CDR2 YFSETQ come from the germline V gene. The J segment lost 5 bases and the V segment lost 4 bases, leaving 8 bases of the junction unmatched. This CDR3 comprises 15 residues. CDR3 sequence reads: CASSKRTGGLETQYF. The CDR3 DNA reads as TGCGCCAGCAGCAAAAGGACAGGGGGTTTGGAGACCCAGTACTTC.

The CDR3 DNA follows: TGTGCCAGCTCACCAAGCCGAGGACAGGGGGGACGGGACGAGCAGTACTTC. Its protein is CASSPSRGQGGRDEQYF. The rearrangement joins TRBV18 to TRBJ2-7, with 10 bases matching TRBD1. This CDR3 is built from 17 residues. J gave up 5 bases and V 2 bases, and 12 bases lay outside the gene matches. CDR1 and CDR2 (germline): KGHSH, LQKENI.

This sequence joins TRBV6-6 and TRBJ2-7; 9 bases align to TRBD2. Trimming took 5 bases from V and 7 from J; bases not matched to a gene: 12. The CDR3 is 15 residues long. The germline gives CDR1 MNHNY, CDR2 SVGAGI (reference sequence). The DNA of the CDR3 is TGTGCCAGCAGTCTTTTAGCGGGAGAGGGAAGGGAGCAGTACTTC. Protein product: CASSLLAGEGREQYF.

The chain recombines TRBV19 with TRBJ2-2, with D possibly being TRBD1 (6 bases). The V end was cut by 3 bases, the J end by 1 base, with 6 bases between. The V gene's germline CDR1 is LNHDA and CDR2 SQIVND (reference sequence). The CDR3 runs 14 residues. CDR3 protein: CASSMGQNTGELFF. CDR3 DNA: TGTGCCAGTAGTATGGGACAGAACACCGGGGAGCTGTTTTTT.

The chain joins TRBV28 to TRBJ2-1; tentatively, D is TRBD2 (6 bases). Germline V lookup: CDR1 MDHEN, CDR2 SYDVKM. The CDR3 consists of 11 residues. V was pared by 5 bases and J by 10 bases, with 9 bases between. The CDR3 DNA follows: TGTGCCAGCAGTCCCGGAGGGGAGCAGTTCTTC. Protein sequence: CASSPGGEQFF.

Regarding this clone: At one end, the junction sequence differs from germline, possibly due to a read error. The chain has TRBV7-6 and TRBJ2-1; 11 positions match TRBD2. Germline V gives CDR1 SGHVS, CDR2 FNYEAQ. This CDR3 has 16 amino acids. The CDR3: CASGLGTSGRGGGQFF. The CDR3 coding sequence is TGTGCCAGCGGCTTGGGAACTAGCGGGAGAGGGGGGGGGCAGTTCTTC.

The chain has TRBV28 and TRBJ1-1; 9 bases are a match to TRBD1. CDR3 length equals 14 residues. The ends lost 3 bases at V and 4 bases at J; junction bases unmatched: 3. From germline, CDR1 is MDHEN and CDR2 SYDVKM. CDR3 nucleotides: TGTGCCAGCAGTTTCGGACAGGGGCGCACTGAAGCTTTCTTT. Translation: CASSFGQGRTEAFF.

The DNA of the CDR3 is TGTGCCAGCAGCTACTCTAGCACAGATACGCAGTATTTT. Translation: CASSYSSTDTQYF. J is TRBJ2-3 and V is TRBV7-3; D uncertain. The germline V and J ends were trimmed by 4 bases and 0 bases, with 5 bases remaining between them. The CDR3 length is 13 residues. Germline V CDR1 and CDR2: SGHTA, FQGTGA. The full variable domain, its missing parts supplied by reference TRBV7-3 and TRBJ2-3, is GAGVSQTPSNKVTEKGKYVELRCDPISGHTALYWYRQSLGQGPEFLIYFQGTGAADDSGLPNDRFFAVRPEGSVSTLKIQRTERGDSAVYLCASSYSSTDTQYFGPGTRLTVL.

The chain carries TRBV10-3 and TRBJ1-5; 8 bases match TRBD1. The length of the CDR3 is 16 residues. V lost 0 bases and J lost 2; bases outside the gene matches: 3. Germline CDR1 ENHRY, CDR2 SYGVKD. CDR3 protein: CAISESGGQGNQPQHF. The CDR3 region has the DNA TGTGCCATCAGTGAGTCGGGGGGACAGGGCAATCAGCCCCAGCATTTT.

Points on this clone: A read error may account for a junction end that differs from germline. The V call is TRBV28, the J call TRBJ2-7; the match to TRBD1 covers 7 bases. The CDR3 runs to 15 residues. Germline CDR1 reads MDHEN; CDR2 reads SYDVKM. The CDR3 coding sequence is TGTGCCGGCAGTTTACCCGGACAGGCTGCCTACGAGCAGTACTTC. This encodes CAGSLPGQAAYEQYF.

The rearrangement links TRBV27 to TRBJ2-1, with TRBD2 as a possible D gene (6 bases). Germline CDR1 and CDR2: MNHEY and SMNVEV (reference sequence). CDR3 length: 14 residues. V was pared by 5 bases and J by 9 bases, with 17 bases between. The CDR3 protein is CASSPRGGMGEQFF. The DNA of the CDR3 is TGTGCCAGCAGTCCCCGAGGAGGGATGGGTGAGCAGTTCTTC.

A remark on this clone: The same CDR3 also results from other DNA sequences found in this sample. The chain has TRBV6-5 and TRBJ1-1; no clear D. CDR3 length: 15 amino acids. Germline V gives CDR1 MNHEY, CDR2 SVGAGI. The V and J ends lost 0 bases and 0 bases respectively, with 8 bases between them. CDR3 DNA sequence: TGTGCCAGCAGTTACTCGGGCGTCATGAACACTGAAGCTTTCTTT. It yields the protein CASSYSGVMNTEAFF.

The rearrangement uses TRBV28 and TRBJ2-7; TRBD2 might be the D (5 bases). The germline V gene encodes CDR1 MDHEN and CDR2 SYDVKM. V was shortened by 2 bases and J by 1 base, with 15 bases between the two germline ends. CDR3 size: 16 residues. This chain's CDR3 is CASSLPDLAPSYEQYF. As DNA, the CDR3 is TGTGCCAGCAGTTTACCGGACCTAGCCCCATCCTACGAGCAGTACTTC.

The CDR3 loop is CASSSRLAGDRDTQYF. CDR3 coding DNA: TGTGCCAGCAGTTCCCGACTAGCGGGAGATAGGGATACGCAGTATTTT. The chain uses TRBV6-5 and TRBJ2-3, with 12 bases matching TRBD2. With V trimmed by 4 bases and J by 6 bases, 8 bases remained unmatched. This CDR3 is 16 amino acids long. Germline CDR1 and CDR2: MNHEY and SVGAGI.

The chain joins TRBV18 to TRBJ2-3; the match to TRBD2 covers 14 bases. The germline CDR1 and CDR2 sequences are KGHSH and LQKENI. The length of the CDR3 is 15 residues. V lost 3 bases to trimming and J lost 6 bases; unmatched junction nucleotides: 2. CDR3 DNA sequence: TGTGCCAGCTCACCGGGACTAGCGGGAGTGGATACGCAGTATTTT. Translating gives CASSPGLAGVDTQYF. Variable domain in full (rest from reference TRBV18 and TRBJ2-3): NAGVMQNPRHLVRRRGQEARLRCSPMKGHSHVYWYRQLPEEGLKFMVYLQKENIIDESGMPKERFSAEFPKEGPSILRIQQVVRGDSAAYFCASSPGLAGVDTQYFGPGTRLTVL.

V usage is TRBV28 and J usage is TRBJ2-1; maybe TRBD2 (5 bases). V gave up 5 bases and J gave up 7 bases, with 21 bases separating them. The CDR3 covers 16 residues. The germline gives CDR1 MDHEN, CDR2 SYDVKM. The CDR3 reads CASSENWGFGKNEQFF. CDR3 DNA sequence: TGTGCCAGCAGTGAAAACTGGGGTTTCGGGAAGAATGAGCAGTTCTTC.

The rearrangement joins TRBV7-7 to TRBJ2-1, with TRBD2 matching over 12 bases. Per the germline V gene, CDR1 is SSHAT and CDR2 is FNYEAQ (reference sequence). V shed 1 base, J shed 9 bases, and the junction held 7 bases outside the gene matches. This CDR3 comprises 16 residues. Here the CDR3 reads CASSLGTSGAIGEQFF. The DNA for the CDR3 is TGTGCCAGCAGCTTAGGGACTAGCGGGGCCATCGGTGAGCAGTTCTTC.

J is TRBJ1-1 and V is TRBV5-1; TRBD1 matches at 7 bases. Losses at the gene ends were 4 bases for V and 1 base for J; bases not matched to a gene: 10. This CDR3 has 16 amino acids. From germline, CDR1 is SGHRS and CDR2 YFSETQ. Here the CDR3 DNA reads TGCGCCAGCAGCCGACAGGGACATCCCACGAACACTGAAGCTTTCTTT. Its translation: CASSRQGHPTNTEAFF.

This chain connects TRBV6-6 to TRBJ2-1; 13 bases map to TRBD2. This CDR3 region has 15 residues. Trimming took 6 bases from V and 6 from J; bases not matched to a gene: 5. Germline CDR1 reads MNHNY; CDR2 reads SVGAGI (reference sequence). The CDR3 nucleotides are TGTGCCAGCAGGCCGGGACTAGCGGGATTCAATGAGCAGTTCTTC. This translates into CASRPGLAGFNEQFF.